This TCR beta chain was identified during a study of cytomegalovirus exposure and HLA in healthy donors. Germline V gene data show CDR1 as MDHEN and CDR2 as SYDVKM. The V end was cut by 5 bases, the J end by 3 bases, with 10 bases between. This CDR3 is built from 14 residues. A multiplex PCR was run with 60 Vbeta primers and 13 Jbeta primers. Method: immunoSEQ multiplex PCR; TCRdb's copy keeps in-frame clones and lacks some. The repertoire consists of around 160,000 clones, with 70% to 75% occurring once and the leading ten covering approximately 4.4%. The sample comprised PBMCs. The clonotype comes from a man aged 18 to 29 in good health and CMV-seropositive. The chain couples TRBV28 to TRBJ1-4; no clear D gene. The CDR3 spells CASSISGSNEKLFF. The CDR3 DNA follows: TGTGCCAGCAGTATTAGCGGGTCTAATGAAAAACTGTTTTTT.